These 17 T cell receptor beta chains were all obtained from the same sample, sequenced in a study of cytomegalovirus exposure and HLA in healthy donors (dated by TCRdb to 2016 to 2017). The library came from the immunoSEQ multiplex PCR assay. The multiplex PCR relied on a mix of 60 forward primers for TCR Vbeta segments and 13 reverse primers for TCR Jbeta segments. This is the immuneACCESS table as TCRdb keeps it, with only in-frame sequences that have V and J called. A part of the clones is gone; compared with another copy, unresolved V genes explain less than half, and the rest is unexplained. This sample lists 130,000 or so clones; around nine tenths were detected once. The ten biggest clones cover 5.2% of the sample. Sequencing input: PBMCs. Source of these receptors: a woman aged 30 to 39 in good health and CMV-seronegative.

This sequence joins TRBV13 and TRBJ2-1; 8 bases are shared with TRBD1. Germline V gene lookup returns CDR1 PRHDT and CDR2 FYEKMQ (reference sequence). This CDR3 is built from 19 residues. J gave up 4 bases and V 2 bases, and 16 bases lay outside the gene matches. As DNA, the CDR3 is TGTGCCAGCAGCTTAAGTCCATGGGGGCAGGGGGCGCATTACAATGAGCAGTTCTTC. Translating gives CASSLSPWGQGAHYNEQFF.

This chain joins TRBV28 and TRBJ2-7; D call uncertain. There are 11 residues in the CDR3. With 6 bases removed from V and 2 bases from J, the gap between germline ends came to 5 bases. Per germline, CDR1 MDHEN and CDR2 SYDVKM. In DNA, the CDR3 is TGTGCCAGCAGATCAGCCTACGAGCAGTACTTC. Translated, it gives CASRSAYEQYF. The full variable domain, its missing parts supplied by reference TRBV28 and TRBJ2-7, is DVKVTQSSRYLVKRTGEKVFLECVQDMDHENMFWYRQDPGLGLRLIYFSYDVKMKEKGDIPEGYSVSREKKERFSLILESASTNQTSMYLCASRSAYEQYFGPGTRLTVT.

The chain links TRBV11-3 to TRBJ2-1, with 7 bases matching TRBD2. CDR1 and CDR2 from the germline V gene are SGHNT and YENEEA. V was clipped by 2 bases and J by 6 bases; unmatched bases: 7. This CDR3 region has 15 residues. CDR3 region: CASSLRAGRGNEQFF. DNA for the CDR3: TGTGCCAGCAGCTTAAGAGCGGGGAGGGGCAATGAGCAGTTCTTC. Full variable domain (missing parts from reference TRBV11-3 and TRBJ2-1): EAGVVQSPRYKIIEKKQPVAFWCNPISGHNTLYWYLQNLGQGPELLIRYENEEAVDDSQLPKDRFSAERLKGVDSTLKIQPAELGDSAVYLCASSLRAGRGNEQFFGPGTRLTVL.

This chain joins TRBV25-1 and TRBJ2-3; 9 nucleotides agree with TRBD1. V lost 6 bases, J lost 6 bases, and 7 bases stayed unmatched. The CDR3 extends over 14 amino acids. Looked up from germline, CDR1 is MGHDK and CDR2 is SYGVNS. This CDR3 is CASRGTGLGDTQYF. The CDR3 DNA reads TGTGCCAGCAGGGGGACAGGGTTGGGGGATACGCAGTATTTT.

V usage is TRBV4-1 and J usage is TRBJ2-7; D unclear. The V end was cut by 0 bases, the J end by 2 bases, with 11 bases between. This CDR3 has 15 residues. Germline V gene sequence: CDR1 MGHRA, CDR2 YSYEKL. The CDR3 DNA sequence: TGCGCCAGCAGCCAAGAAGGTACAGTAGCCTACGAGCAGTACTTC. As protein: CASSQEGTVAYEQYF.

The chain recombines TRBV18 with TRBJ1-1, with 10 bases that match TRBD1. CDR3 length: 15 amino acids. CDR1 KGHSH and CDR2 LQKENI come from the germline V gene. The ends lost 4 bases at V and 3 bases at J; junction bases unmatched: 5. CDR3 residues: CASSLTGQGDTEAFF. The CDR3 DNA sequence: TGTGCCAGCTCACTAACCGGACAGGGGGACACTGAAGCTTTCTTT.

V is TRBV28 and J is TRBJ1-2, with 7 bases lining up with TRBD1. This CDR3 is 18 amino acids long. Germline V gives CDR1 MDHEN, CDR2 SYDVKM. J was trimmed by 7 bases and V by 2 bases; bases with no gene match: 19. As DNA, the CDR3 is TGTGCCAGCAGTTTAGGATGGGCCAGGGGGTTGGTGGGTGGTGGCTACACCTTC. Amino acids: CASSLGWARGLVGGGYTF.

The rearrangement uses TRBV2 and TRBJ2-4; 10 nucleotides match TRBD2. Germline V gene lookup returns CDR1 SNHLY and CDR2 FYNNEI. The CDR3 has 17 amino acids. V dropped 5 bases and J dropped 4; count of bases not matched to a gene: 11. Written as DNA, the CDR3 is TGTGCCAGCAGTTACCCCGGACTAGCGGCTAATAAAAACATTCAGTACTTC. As protein: CASSYPGLAANKNIQYF.

The chain carries TRBV6-6 and TRBJ2-7, with 10 positions matching TRBD2. V dropped 3 bases and J dropped 5; count of bases not matched to a gene: 4. The CDR3 has 14 residues. Germline lookup yields CDR1 MNHNY and CDR2 SVGAGI (reference sequence). CDR3 sequence (DNA): TGTGCCAGCAGTTATTTCGGGACTAGCGACGAGCAGTACTTC. The encoded protein is CASSYFGTSDEQYF.

A single count supports this clone. The genes are TRBV7-9 and TRBJ2-5, with D perhaps TRBD2 (7 bases). V was pared by 3 bases and J by 5 bases, with 19 bases between. Germline assignment: CDR1 SEHNR and CDR2 FQNEAQ (reference sequence). CDR3 length: 16 amino acids. The CDR3 DNA is TGTGCCAGCAGCTTCATCCGGGGGGCCTATGGGGAGACCCAGTACTTC. Translated: CASSFIRGAYGETQYF.

The J gene is TRBJ2-2, the V gene TRBV2, with 10 bases aligning to TRBD1. This CDR3 has 15 residues. Losses at the gene ends were 8 bases for V and 6 bases for J; bases not matched to a gene: 9. Per the germline V gene, CDR1 is SNHLY and CDR2 is FYNNEI. Here the CDR3 reads CASRAWTGGPGELFF. In DNA, the CDR3 is TGTGCCAGCCGAGCTTGGACAGGGGGGCCCGGGGAGCTGTTTTTT.

This chain uses TRBV19 with TRBJ2-3; TRBD2 might be the D (6 bases). The CDR3 totals 14 residues. Trimming shortened V by 2 bases and J by 0 bases, and 6 bases separated the two germline ends. The germline CDR1 and CDR2 sequences are LNHDA and SQIVND (reference sequence). The CDR3 spells CASSISGSTDTQYF. The CDR3, as DNA: TGTGCCAGTAGTATAAGCGGGAGCACAGATACGCAGTATTTT.

The V gene is TRBV28, the J gene TRBJ1-5; 8 bases map to TRBD1. The CDR3 runs 15 residues. The germline V gene encodes CDR1 MDHEN and CDR2 SYDVKM. Trimming cost V 4 bases and J 9 bases; bases outside gene matches: 11. As DNA, the CDR3 is TGTGCCAGCAGTTCAATAGGACAGGGAGGAGGGCCCCAGCATTTT. The encoded protein is CASSSIGQGGGPQHF.

This clone was observed once. The chain couples TRBV28 to TRBJ2-7; 8 bases are a match to TRBD1. Germline-derived CDR1 and CDR2 are MDHEN and SYDVKM. V was pared by 4 bases and J by 3 bases, with 11 bases of the junction left unmatched. The length of the CDR3 is 16 residues. CDR3 in DNA: TGTGCCAGCAGTTCGGCGGCAGGGGGCTTATTCTACGAGCAGTACTTC. Translating gives CASSSAAGGLFYEQYF.

This clone was seen a handful of times. The rearrangement links TRBV6-1 to TRBJ1-5, with D possibly matching TRBD1 (5 bases). Trimming took off 6 bases at V and 4 bases at J, with 13 bases between the two ends. The germline V gene encodes CDR1 MNHNS and CDR2 SASEGT. There are 14 residues in the CDR3. The CDR3 is CASSPDDRNQPQHF. Here the CDR3 DNA reads TGTGCCAGCAGCCCGGATGACAGAAATCAGCCCCAGCATTTT.

A note on this clone: One junction end disagrees with the germline gene, perhaps due to a read error. The genes are TRBV6-4 and TRBJ2-7; perhaps TRBD1 as D (6 bases). Germline assignment: CDR1 MRHNA and CDR2 SNTAGT. This CDR3 is built from 11 residues. CDR3 sequence reads: CASIRDTNSKF. CDR3 coding DNA: TGTGCCAGCATCCGGGACACCAACAGTAAGTTC.

The rearrangement uses TRBV19 and TRBJ1-2; a weak D match, TRBD1 (6 bases). Germline CDR1 is LNHDA and CDR2 is SQIVND (reference sequence). This CDR3 spans 16 amino acids. V lost 5 bases, J lost 2 bases, and 18 bases lay in between. The CDR3 DNA sequence: TGTGCCAGTAGTGGGATACAGGGCCCTGGCAACTATGGCTACACCTTC. It specifies CASSGIQGPGNYGYTF.